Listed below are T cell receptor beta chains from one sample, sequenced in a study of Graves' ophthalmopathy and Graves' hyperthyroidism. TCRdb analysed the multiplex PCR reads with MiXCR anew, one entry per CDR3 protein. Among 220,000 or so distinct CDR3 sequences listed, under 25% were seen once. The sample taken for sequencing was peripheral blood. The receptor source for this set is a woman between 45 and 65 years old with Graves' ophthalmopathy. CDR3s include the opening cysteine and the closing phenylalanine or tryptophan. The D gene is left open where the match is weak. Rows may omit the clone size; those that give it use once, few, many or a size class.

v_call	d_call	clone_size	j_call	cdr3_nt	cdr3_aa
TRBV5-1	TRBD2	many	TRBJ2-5	TGCGCCAGCAGCCCGCTAGCGGGAGGGAAAGAGACCCAGTACTTC	CASSPLAGGKETQYF
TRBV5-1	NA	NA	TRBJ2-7	TGCGCCAGCGGTGCCGACACCTCCTACGAGCAGTACTTC	CASGADTSYEQYF
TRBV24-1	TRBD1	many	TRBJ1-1	TGTGCCACCAGTCCGTCCCCCGGACAGGGCGAGAACACTGAAGCTTTCTTT	CATSPSPGQGENTEAFF
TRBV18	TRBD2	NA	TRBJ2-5	TGTGCCAGCTCACCCGCGTCGGGACTCGGGGGGCAAGAGACCCAGTACTTC	CASSPASGLGGQETQYF
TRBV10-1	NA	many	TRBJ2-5	TGCGCCAGCAGTGAGTCGGGCCGAGAGACCCAGTACTTC	CASSESGRETQYF
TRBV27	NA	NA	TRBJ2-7	TGTGCCAGCAATCACGACAGGCCGGGGGAGCAGTACTTC	CASNHDRPGEQYF
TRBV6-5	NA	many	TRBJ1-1	TGTGCCAGCAGTTACGCAACAGGGTGGGGGCTTGAAGCTTTCTTT	CASSYATGWGLEAFF
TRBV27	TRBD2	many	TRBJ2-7	TGTGCCAGCAGCGCGGGACTAGCGCACGAGCAGTACTTC	CASSAGLAHEQYF
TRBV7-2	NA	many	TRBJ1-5	TGTGCCAGCAGCCCAGGGACGGTAGTGAATCAGCCCCAGCATTTT	CASSPGTVVNQPQHF
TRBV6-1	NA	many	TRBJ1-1	TGTGCCAGTACTGAAGCTTTCTTT	CASTEAFF
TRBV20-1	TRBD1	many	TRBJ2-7	TGCAGTGCTAGAGATCTGACAGGGGAGTTGTACGAGCAGTACTTC	CSARDLTGELYEQYF
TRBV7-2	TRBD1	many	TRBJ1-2	TGTGCCAGCAGCTCAAGGGGGCGTGTCTATGGCTACACCTTC	CASSSRGRVYGYTF
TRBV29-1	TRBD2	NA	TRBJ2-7	TGCAGCGTAATTAGCGGGACCTCCGCCTACGAGCAGTACTTC	CSVISGTSAYEQYF
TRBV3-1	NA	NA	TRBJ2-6	TGTGCCAGCAAGCGGGCTGGGGCCAACGTCCTGACTTTC	CASKRAGANVLTF
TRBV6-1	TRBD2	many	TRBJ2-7	TGTGCCAGCAGCGGGACTAGCGCCCTGTATCAGAGGGAGCAGTACTTC	CASSGTSALYQREQYF
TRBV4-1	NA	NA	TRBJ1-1	TGCGCCAGCAGCCAAGAAAGTCCGAGTGACACTGAAGCTTTCTTT	CASSQESPSDTEAFF
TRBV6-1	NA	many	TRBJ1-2	TGTGCCAGCAGGCTGAACAGGGATGGCTACACCTTC	CASRLNRDGYTF
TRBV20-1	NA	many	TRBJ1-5	TGCAGTGTGGCGCTGGCCGGGAGTAGCAATCAGCCCCAGCATTTT	CSVALAGSSNQPQHF
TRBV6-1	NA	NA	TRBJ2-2	TGTGCCAGCAGTGCCACGACTAGAGCTCGGGGGGAGCTGTTTTTT	CASSATTRARGELFF
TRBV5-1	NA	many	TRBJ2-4	TGCGCCAGCAGCTTGGAGACCAAAAACATTCAGTACTTC	CASSLETKNIQYF